The rows below give T cell receptor beta chains drawn from one sample of a study of T-cell reconstitution after alpha-beta-depleted transplantation in children. One entry per CDR3 protein results from TCRdb running MiXCR on the PCR reads. The sample comprises some 840,000 distinct CDR3 sequences, 16% of which are singletons, and approximately 5% rests with the top ten. Source: PBMCs, mostly from graft donor cells, taken 360 days after TCRalphabeta/CD19-depleted stem cell transplant. The receptors originated from a male patient aged 10 to 17 who had a stem cell transplant for acute lymphoblastic leukemia, so the T cells may come from the graft donor. Each CDR3 is given with its conserved first and last residue. D genes are given only for firm matches. Size values are once, few and many counts, or a class for expanded clones, and some rows have none.

TRBV6-1	.	TRBJ1-5	.	CASRRVASNQPQHF
TRBV5-1	.	TRBJ2-1	.	CAGRGHRGPNEQFF
TRBV7-9	.	TRBJ1-1	.	CASSLGRSPEAFF
TRBV12-3/TRBV12-4	few	TRBJ2-7	.	CASSLVSGVNEQYF
TRBV5-1	many	TRBJ2-3	.	CASGLDTQYF
TRBV12-3/TRBV12-4	many	TRBJ1-1	.	CASSGARRGPGEAFF
TRBV6-5	few	TRBJ2-1	.	CASSYSEVSSYNEQFF
TRBV6-2/TRBV6-3	.	TRBJ2-4	TRBD2	CASSYDLAGERAKNIQYF
TRBV7-9	.	TRBJ2-1	TRBD2	CASSSFPGLAEAGEQFF
TRBV6-1	.	TRBJ1-5	TRBD1	CASSGDRASNQPQHF
TRBV27	.	TRBJ2-7	TRBD1	CASSLPPNGQARYEQYF
TRBV20-1	.	TRBJ1-1	.	CSARRGIAEAFF
TRBV12-3/TRBV12-4	few	TRBJ2-1	.	CASTLLVSGEQFF
TRBV7-8	many	TRBJ1-4	.	CASSPWDGVAEKLFF
TRBV15	.	TRBJ2-3	TRBD1	CATSPGTGSGDTQYF
TRBV7-9	few	TRBJ2-7	TRBD2	CASTRAGGRSYEQYF
TRBV13	few	TRBJ2-3	TRBD2	CASSLGGLADFTDTQYF
TRBV12-3/TRBV12-4	few	TRBJ1-2	.	CASSLQGSANYGYTF
TRBV5-1	.	TRBJ2-7	TRBD2	CASSLTSGSRDEQYF
TRBV29-1	.	TRBJ2-2	TRBD2	CSVRTSGSENTGELFF
TRBV5-1	few	TRBJ2-2	.	CASSLSPITGELFF
TRBV29-1	few	TRBJ1-1	.	CSVGMNTEAFF
TRBV7-3	.	TRBJ2-7	.	CASSLWRGAPDEQYF
TRBV24-1	few	TRBJ1-1	.	CATRGPPGPNTEAFF
TRBV11-2	many	TRBJ2-7	.	CASSFIPLGEQYF
TRBV27	many	TRBJ2-7	TRBD1	CASSLTGTGPYEQYF
TRBV7-9	.	TRBJ2-2	.	CASSLEGTFTGELFF
TRBV6-1	.	TRBJ2-7	.	CASSPEGGGFYEQYF
TRBV7-9	few	TRBJ2-3	.	CASSPDYLTDTQYF
TRBV29-1	few	TRBJ1-1	TRBD1	CSAYRGGITEAFF
TRBV29-1	many	TRBJ2-1	.	CSSPGLLSYNEQFF
TRBV20-1	.	TRBJ2-7	TRBD2	CSARGTSGRVPYEQYF
TRBV10-3	many	TRBJ2-7	TRBD1	CAATGGMDEQYF
TRBV19	once	TRBJ1-2	.	CASSWRAAGYTF
TRBV25-1	.	TRBJ2-3	TRBD2	CASSESGRPTDTQYF
TRBV7-3	.	TRBJ2-1	TRBD2	CASSLRVLAGGANEQFF
TRBV5-1	.	TRBJ2-7	.	CASSSSGVAEQYF
TRBV7-9	few	TRBJ2-3	.	CASSLVLVSEDTQYF
TRBV5-5	.	TRBJ2-1	.	CASTQSGSYNEQFF
TRBV29-1	many	TRBJ2-1	TRBD1	CSVEGDRDSYNEQFF
TRBV7-9	.	TRBJ1-1	TRBD1	CASSRPTGGKDTEAFF
TRBV12-3/TRBV12-4	few	TRBJ1-3	TRBD1	CASTLRGRGNTIYF
TRBV29-1	.	TRBJ1-2	.	CSVVGVFYGYTF
TRBV24-1	few	TRBJ2-3	.	CATSDGGLAPKYF
TRBV7-9	.	TRBJ2-1	TRBD2	CASSSSSRTGGHEQFF
TRBV24-1	.	TRBJ2-5	TRBD1	CATSDSGTAKETQYF
TRBV12-3/TRBV12-4	many	TRBJ1-5	.	CASSRTNQGSNQPQHF
TRBV20-1	few	TRBJ2-3	.	CSAREMGGISSLMVDTQYF
TRBV18	.	TRBJ1-1	.	CASSHRDLGAEAFF
TRBV29-1	many	TRBJ2-7	TRBD2	CSAGLAVSSYEQYF
TRBV5-1	.	TRBJ2-3	TRBD2	CASSLRLADLTDTQYF
TRBV27	few	TRBJ1-1	TRBD1	CASRSGTGTEAFF
TRBV19	.	TRBJ1-1	TRBD1	CASSSPGQVNTEAFF
TRBV11-2	.	TRBJ2-7	TRBD1	CASSLDRPIGDRGEQYF
TRBV27	many	TRBJ2-7	TRBD2	CASSSGGRYREQYF
TRBV11-1	few	TRBJ2-1	TRBD2	CASSSYGGDNEQFF
TRBV5-1	many	TRBJ2-3	TRBD2	CASSSGLAGSTDTQYF
TRBV29-1	.	TRBJ2-1	TRBD2	CSVEGHGRVYNEQFF
TRBV3-1	few	TRBJ2-7	TRBD2	CASSHIRFPTSGRALDEQYF
TRBV10-2	.	TRBJ2-1	.	CASCNHYNEQFF